These 2 T cell receptor beta chains originate from one sample sequenced in a study of T cell changes during pregnancy in multiple sclerosis. The data were produced by immunoSEQ multiplex PCR, yet TCRdb's version contains in-frame clones alone and is incomplete. The profile shows around 62,000 clones, roughly nine tenths of them singletons. The sample here was CD4+ T cells from peripheral blood mononuclear cells, taken in the first trimester of pregnancy. The receptor set was obtained from a female donor with multiple sclerosis, enrolled in a pregnancy study.

This chain uses TRBV11-3 with TRBJ1-4; no firm D call. V was trimmed by 5 bases and J by 7 bases, leaving 11 bases between them. The CDR3 loop spans 13 amino acids. Germline CDR1 and CDR2: SGHNT and YENEEA. The CDR3 protein is CASSPGWGEKLFF. Written as DNA, the CDR3 is TGTGCCAGCAGCCCGGGGTGGGGTGAAAAACTGTTTTTT. Full variable domain (missing parts from reference TRBV11-3 and TRBJ1-4): EAGVVQSPRYKIIEKKQPVAFWCNPISGHNTLYWYLQNLGQGPELLIRYENEEAVDDSQLPKDRFSAERLKGVDSTLKIQPAELGDSAVYLCASSPGWGEKLFFGSGTQLSVL.

The gene calls are TRBV19 and TRBJ1-1, with 7 nucleotides matching TRBD1. The CDR3 sequence is 15 residues long. V lost 4 bases to trimming and J lost 0 bases; unmatched junction nucleotides: 5. Germline lookup yields CDR1 LNHDA and CDR2 SQIVND (reference sequence). CDR3 region: CASSRTGLMNTEAFF. In DNA form, the CDR3 reads TGTGCCAGTAGTAGGACAGGACTAATGAACACTGAAGCTTTCTTT. The full variable domain, in which reference TRBV19 and TRBJ1-1 provide the parts outside the CDR3, is DGGITQSPKYLFRKEGQNVTLSCEQNLNHDAMYWYRQDPGQGLRLIYYSQIVNDFQKGDIAEGYSVSREKKESFPLTVTSAQKNPTAFYLCASSRTGLMNTEAFFGQGTRLTVV.